Listed here are 27 T cell receptor beta chains from one sample, sequenced in a study of blood T cells in healthy people across ages. With a J-beta primer mix and a sample-barcoded 5' primer, a second PCR ran 7 to 11 cycles. Using its own MiXCR run on the 5' RACE reads, TCRdb lists one record per CDR3 protein. In the table there are 750,000 or so distinct CDR3 sequences, 20% to 25% of which are singletons. This sample was shared with a second study, whose subject was T cells of mothers and their children.

Material for sequencing was blood. All receptors derive from a boy aged 10-17 years in good health.

This clonotype was recorded many times. The J gene is TRBJ1-1, the V gene TRBV12-3 or TRBV12-4, with D perhaps TRBD1 (6 bases). V gave up 6 bases and J gave up 1 base, with 9 bases separating them. The length of the CDR3 is 13 residues. CDR3 loop: CASSPGENTEAFF. The CDR3 region has the DNA TGTGCCAGCAGCCCAGGGGAGAACACTGAAGCTTTCTTT.

This clonotype was counted only a few times. V is TRBV3-1 and J is TRBJ2-5; TRBD2 matches 11 bases. Looked up from germline, CDR1 is LGHDT and CDR2 is YNNKEL (reference sequence). With V trimmed by 5 bases and J by 3 bases, 5 bases remained unmatched. This CDR3 region has 15 residues. Here the CDR3 DNA reads TGTGCCAGCAGCGCTAGCGGGGGGCCCGAAGAGACCCAGTACTTC. Translating gives CASSASGGPEETQYF.

This chain uses TRBV7-9 with TRBJ2-3, with D possibly being TRBD2 (6 bases). The germline gives CDR1 SEHNR, CDR2 FQNEAQ (reference sequence). CDR3 length: 15 amino acids. V was cut by 5 bases and J by 2 bases, with 14 bases left in between. The DNA for the CDR3 is TGTGCCAGCAGCCAACGAGCGGGCTACACAGATACGCAGTATTTT. It codes for CASSQRAGYTDTQYF.

The gene calls are TRBV29-1 and TRBJ2-7; weak D call: TRBD1 (5 bases). The CDR3 spans 12 residues. Germline CDR1 SQVTM, CDR2 ANQGSEA. Trimming pared 7 bases from V and 3 bases from J, leaving 13 bases between. In DNA, the CDR3 is TGCAGCGCAACCATAGACAGCTACGAGCAGTACTTC. This codes for CSATIDSYEQYF.

This rearrangement joins TRBV9 to TRBJ2-1; tentative D call: TRBD2 (5 bases). V gave up 0 bases and J gave up 7 bases, with 14 bases separating them. Germline CDR1 is SGDLS and CDR2 is YYNGEE. This CDR3 is 15 amino acids long. In nucleotides, the CDR3 is TGTGCCAGCAGCGTAGTCGCTGGCGGGCCGAATGAGCAGTTCTTC. This sequence encodes CASSVVAGGPNEQFF.

The V gene is TRBV15, the J gene TRBJ2-5; D is ambiguous. The assigned J gene may be wrong: the sequence end matches TRBJ2-1 better. Germline V gene lookup returns CDR1 LNHNV and CDR2 YYDKDF (reference sequence). This CDR3 comprises 13 residues. CDR3 residues: CATSRDSYNEQFF. The DNA of the CDR3 is TGTGCCACCAGCAGAGACAGTTACAATGAGCAGTTCTTC.

This clonotype was counted between two and nine times. The V gene is TRBV29-1, the J gene TRBJ1-4; D is ambiguous. CDR1 SQVTM and CDR2 ANQGSEA come from the germline V gene. The CDR3 runs 12 residues. V was cut by 4 bases and J by 6 bases, with 9 bases left in between. The DNA of the CDR3 is TGCAGCGTTGTTGGCGTGGATGAAAAACTGTTTTTT. Protein: CSVVGVDEKLFF.

The chain couples TRBV4-3 to TRBJ2-5; 8 bases match TRBD2. The CDR3 has 17 residues. CDR1 LGHNA and CDR2 YSLEER come from the germline V gene. V was pared by 0 bases and J by 2 bases, with 8 bases of the junction left unmatched. CDR3 in amino acids: CASSQDNLAGRQETQYF. In nucleotides, the CDR3 is TGCGCCAGCAGCCAAGATAACTTAGCGGGGCGTCAAGAGACCCAGTACTTC.

V gene TRBV7-6 combines with J gene TRBJ2-7; D is unclear. Germline V gene sequence: CDR1 SGHVS, CDR2 FNYEAQ. The CDR3 extends over 14 amino acids. V dropped 1 base and J dropped 7 bases, with 14 bases sitting between them. CDR3 DNA sequence: TGTGCCAGCAGCTTAGTGATAGCTGGGTGGGAGCAGTACTTC. Translating it yields CASSLVIAGWEQYF. Combining the CDR3 with reference TRBV7-6 and TRBJ2-7 gives the whole variable domain GAGVSQSPRYKVTKRGQDVALRCDPISGHVSLYWYRQALGQGPEFLTYFNYEAQQDKSGLPNDRFSAERPEGSISTLTIQRTEQRDSAMYRCASSLVIAGWEQYFGPGTRLTVT.

In this sample, this clonotype turned up a few times. The gene calls are TRBV7-8 and TRBJ2-3, with D uncertain. CDR1 and CDR2 (germline): SGHVS, FQNEAQ. The CDR3 is 17 amino acids. The V and J ends lost 5 bases and 6 bases respectively, with 24 bases between them. The CDR3 coding sequence is TGTGCCAGCAGCCGCTACCAGCAAGGTCCCATCCCGGATACGCAGTATTTT. Translation: CASSRYQQGPIPDTQYF.

The V and J genes are TRBV5-8 and TRBJ1-4; TRBD1 might be the D (5 bases). The CDR3 covers 16 residues. V was shortened by 0 bases and J by 10 bases, with 19 bases between the two germline ends. Germline CDR1 SGHTS, CDR2 YDEGEE. DNA for the CDR3: TGTGCCAGCAGCTTGGTCTGGCAGGGAGGGATAAGAAAACTGTTTTTT. Its translation is CASSLVWQGGIRKLFF.

The chain uses TRBV7-9 and TRBJ1-3; TRBD1 aligns across 8 bases. CDR1 and CDR2 from the germline V gene are SEHNR and FQNEAQ (reference sequence). Trimming cost V 7 bases and J 2 bases; bases outside gene matches: 4. The CDR3 consists of 14 residues. The CDR3 is CASMRTGTGNTIYF. CDR3 DNA sequence: TGTGCCAGCATGCGGACAGGGACTGGAAACACCATATATTTT.

This clonotype turned up a few times. This sequence joins TRBV5-1 and TRBJ2-1, with a possible D match to TRBD1 (6 bases). Germline V CDR1 and CDR2: SGHRS, YFSETQ. The germline V and J ends were trimmed by 6 bases and 0 bases, with 16 bases remaining between them. This CDR3 is built from 16 residues. DNA of the CDR3: TGCGCCAGCACCTTACACGGGACACCCTCCTACAATGAGCAGTTCTTC. This encodes CASTLHGTPSYNEQFF. Using reference TRBV5-1 and TRBJ2-1 for the parts outside the CDR3, the full variable domain is KAGVTQTPRYLIKTRGQQVTLSCSPISGHRSVSWYQQTPGQGLQFLFEYFSETQRNKGNFPGRFSGRQFSNSRSEMNVSTLELGDSALYLCASTLHGTPSYNEQFFGPGTRLTVL.

This clonotype was counted a few times. This chain uses TRBV11-2 with TRBJ2-4, with TRBD2 matching over 9 bases. Germline CDR1 is SGHAT and CDR2 is FQNNGV. This CDR3 has 18 amino acids. V trimming: 4 bases; J trimming: 0 bases; junction bases outside the gene matches: 10. CDR3 DNA: TGTGCCAGCAGCTCCCTGGGGCGGGAGGGCCAAGCCAAAAACATTCAGTACTTC. Translating it yields CASSSLGREGQAKNIQYF.

The chain combines TRBV15 with TRBJ2-6; 7 nucleotides match TRBD1. The trim removed 1 base at V and 0 bases at J, leaving 9 bases unmatched. CDR3 size: 19 residues. Germline values: CDR1 LNHNV, CDR2 YYDKDF (reference sequence). DNA for the CDR3: TGTGCCACCAGCAGAGGGGCCCTCGGGACAGTCTCTGGGGCCAACGTCCTGACTTTC. It is translated as CATSRGALGTVSGANVLTF.

This clonotype was observed a few times. V usage is TRBV29-1 and J usage is TRBJ2-2, with D maybe TRBD1 (6 bases). This CDR3 comprises 12 residues. The germline gives CDR1 SQVTM, CDR2 ANQGSEA. The V and J ends lost 6 bases and 9 bases respectively, with 14 bases between them. CDR3 bases: TGCAGCGTCAGAACAGGGTCCAGGGAGCTGTTTTTT. Amino acid sequence: CSVRTGSRELFF.

In this sample, this clonotype turned up once. The chain has TRBV6-6 and TRBJ1-1; TRBD1 agrees at 7 bases. The junction had 3 bases not matched to a gene; V was cut back by 4 bases and J by 10 bases. The germline V gene has CDR1 MNHNY and CDR2 SVGAGI (reference sequence). The CDR3 is 11 amino acids. The CDR3 loop is CASSLQGSAFF. CDR3 coding DNA: TGTGCCAGCAGTTTACAGGGGTCAGCTTTCTTT.

A few counts support this clonotype. The V call is TRBV2, the J call TRBJ1-1; D not certain. There are 11 residues in the CDR3. CDR1 is SNHLY, CDR2 FYNNEI, per germline. V lost 4 bases to trimming and J lost 7 bases, with 7 bases between them. CDR3: CASSVGGEAFF. The CDR3 DNA sequence: TGTGCCAGCAGTGTCGGAGGTGAAGCTTTCTTT.

The genes are TRBV6-6 and TRBJ1-4; D call uncertain. This CDR3 contains 14 residues. Looked up from germline, CDR1 is MNHNY and CDR2 is SVGAGI (reference sequence). Deletions cut 5 bases from V and 6 bases from J, with 13 bases between. The CDR3 is CASSLWEVDEKLFF. The DNA for the CDR3 is TGTGCCAGCAGTCTTTGGGAAGTTGATGAAAAACTGTTTTTT.

This clonotype appeared many times. This rearrangement joins TRBV11-2 to TRBJ2-7; 7 nucleotides agree with TRBD2. This CDR3 region has 15 residues. Germline V gene lookup returns CDR1 SGHAT and CDR2 FQNNGV. Trimming took 3 bases from V and 0 from J; bases not matched to a gene: 5. The CDR3 here is CASSFSGRRSYEQYF. DNA of the CDR3: TGTGCCAGCAGCTTCTCCGGGAGGCGCTCCTACGAGCAGTACTTC.

The rearrangement joins TRBV24-1 to TRBJ1-4, with no clear D. The CDR3 has 16 amino acids. The ends were cut back, 7 bases at V and 0 bases at J, with 14 bases in the middle. Germline V gene lookup returns CDR1 KGHDR and CDR2 SFDVKD. As DNA, the CDR3 is TGTGCCACCAGCAGAGCAGAAGACTCAACTAATGAAAAACTGTTTTTT. This gives the protein CATSRAEDSTNEKLFF.

The chain carries TRBV2 and TRBJ2-6; 7 nucleotides match TRBD1. V lost 1 base to trimming and J lost 3 bases; unmatched junction nucleotides: 9. Germline V gives CDR1 SNHLY, CDR2 FYNNEI. There are 18 residues in the CDR3. The CDR3 region has the DNA TGTGCCAGCAGTGAAGACCCCGGGACAGTAGTTGGGGCCAACGTCCTGACTTTC. Residues: CASSEDPGTVVGANVLTF.

The chain employs TRBV5-1 and TRBJ2-1, with D perhaps TRBD1 or TRBD2 (5 bases each). This CDR3 comprises 17 residues. The V end lost 4 bases, the J end lost 0 bases, and 17 bases lay between the germline ends. CDR1 and CDR2 (germline): SGHRS, YFSETQ. CDR3 in amino acids: CASSPEGPWGSYNEQFF. The CDR3, as DNA: TGCGCCAGCAGCCCAGAGGGGCCTTGGGGCTCCTACAATGAGCAGTTCTTC.

This clonotype has just a few counts. V usage is TRBV5-6 and J usage is TRBJ2-5; D gene ambiguous. Trimming stripped 0 bases from V and 5 bases from J, with 8 bases between. Germline V gives CDR1 SGHDT, CDR2 YYEEEE. The CDR3 has 13 amino acids. In nucleotides, the CDR3 is TGTGCCAGCAGCTTGGATTTGTACGAGACCCAGTACTTC. Encoded protein: CASSLDLYETQYF.

This clonotype was seen only a few times. V usage is TRBV9 and J usage is TRBJ2-5; 13 bases line up with TRBD2. Near its end, the DNA agrees better with TRBJ2-1, so the J call may be wrong. Germline V gene sequence: CDR1 SGDLS, CDR2 YYNGEE. CDR3 length: 14 amino acids. CDR3 residues: CASSGLAGGLEQFF. Written as DNA, the CDR3 is TGTGCCAGCAGCGGACTAGCGGGGGGATTGGAGCAGTTCTTC.

This clonotype occurred a few times. The genes are TRBV11-2 and TRBJ2-5; possibly TRBD2 for D (5 bases). The V gene's germline CDR1 is SGHAT and CDR2 FQNNGV. The CDR3 loop spans 13 amino acids. The ends were cut back, 5 bases at V and 2 bases at J, with 9 bases in the middle. The CDR3: CASSGRDQETQYF. In DNA form, the CDR3 reads TGTGCCAGCAGCGGCCGGGATCAAGAGACCCAGTACTTC.

The V and J genes are TRBV11-2 and TRBJ2-1; 7 nucleotides align to TRBD2. This CDR3 spans 13 amino acids. The germline V gene has CDR1 SGHAT and CDR2 FQNNGV. The ends lost 5 bases at V and 6 bases at J; junction bases unmatched: 4. The CDR3 loop reads CASSMGGRNEQFF. The CDR3 bases are TGTGCCAGCAGCATGGGAGGGCGCAATGAGCAGTTCTTC.